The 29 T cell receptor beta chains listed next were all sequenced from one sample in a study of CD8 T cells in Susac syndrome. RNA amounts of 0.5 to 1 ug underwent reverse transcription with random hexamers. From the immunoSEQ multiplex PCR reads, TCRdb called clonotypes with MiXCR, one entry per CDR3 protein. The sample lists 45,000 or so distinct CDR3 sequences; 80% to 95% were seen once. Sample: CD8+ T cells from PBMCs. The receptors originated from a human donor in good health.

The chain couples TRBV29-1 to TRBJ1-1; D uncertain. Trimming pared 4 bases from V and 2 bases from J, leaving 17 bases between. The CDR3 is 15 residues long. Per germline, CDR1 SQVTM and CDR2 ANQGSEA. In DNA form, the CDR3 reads TGCAGCGTTGCCCCCTCCGGACGGGGAAACACTGAAGCTTTCTTT. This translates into CSVAPSGRGNTEAFF.

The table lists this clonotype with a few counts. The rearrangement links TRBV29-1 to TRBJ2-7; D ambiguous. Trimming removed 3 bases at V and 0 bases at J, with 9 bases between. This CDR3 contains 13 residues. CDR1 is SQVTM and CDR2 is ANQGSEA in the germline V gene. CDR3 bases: TGCAGCGTTGAGGCAGGAAGCTCCTACGAGCAGTACTTC. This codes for CSVEAGSSYEQYF.

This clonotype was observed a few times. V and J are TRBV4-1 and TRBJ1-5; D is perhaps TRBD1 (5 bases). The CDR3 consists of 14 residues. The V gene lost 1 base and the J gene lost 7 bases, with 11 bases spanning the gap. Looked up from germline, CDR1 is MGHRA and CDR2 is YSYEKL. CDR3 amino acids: CASSQVWGPQPQHF. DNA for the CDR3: TGCGCCAGCAGCCAAGTGTGGGGACCACAGCCCCAGCATTTT.

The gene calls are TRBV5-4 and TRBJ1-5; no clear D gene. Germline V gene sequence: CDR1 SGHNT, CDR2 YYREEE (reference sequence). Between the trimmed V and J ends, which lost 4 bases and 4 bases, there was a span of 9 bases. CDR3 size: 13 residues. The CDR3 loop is CASSSERNQPQHF. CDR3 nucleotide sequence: TGTGCCAGCAGCAGCGAGAGGAATCAGCCCCAGCATTTT.

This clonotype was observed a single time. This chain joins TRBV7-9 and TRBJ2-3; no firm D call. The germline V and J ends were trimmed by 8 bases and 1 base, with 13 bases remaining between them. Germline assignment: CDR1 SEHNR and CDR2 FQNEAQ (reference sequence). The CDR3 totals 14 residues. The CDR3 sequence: CASHYPTGTDTQYF. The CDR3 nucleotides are TGTGCCAGCCACTACCCCACCGGCACAGATACGCAGTATTTT.

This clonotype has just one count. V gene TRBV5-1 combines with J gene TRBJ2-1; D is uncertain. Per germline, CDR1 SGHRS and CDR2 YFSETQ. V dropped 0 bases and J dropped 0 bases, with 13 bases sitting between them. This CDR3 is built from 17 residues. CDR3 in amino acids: CASSLGEAPDSYNEQFF. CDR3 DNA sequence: TGCGCCAGCAGCTTGGGGGAAGCTCCGGACTCCTACAATGAGCAGTTCTTC.

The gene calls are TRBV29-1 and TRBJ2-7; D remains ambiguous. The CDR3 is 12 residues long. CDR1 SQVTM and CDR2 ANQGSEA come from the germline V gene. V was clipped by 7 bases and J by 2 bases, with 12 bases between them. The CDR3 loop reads CSASTDTYEQYF. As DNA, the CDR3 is TGCAGCGCATCGACGGATACCTACGAGCAGTACTTC.

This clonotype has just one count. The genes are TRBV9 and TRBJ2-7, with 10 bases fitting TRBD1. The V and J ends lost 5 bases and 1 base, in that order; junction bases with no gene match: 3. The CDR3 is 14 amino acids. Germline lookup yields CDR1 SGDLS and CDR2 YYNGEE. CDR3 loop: CASSSGQGSYEQYF. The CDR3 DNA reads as TGTGCCAGCAGTTCGGGACAGGGGTCCTACGAGCAGTACTTC.

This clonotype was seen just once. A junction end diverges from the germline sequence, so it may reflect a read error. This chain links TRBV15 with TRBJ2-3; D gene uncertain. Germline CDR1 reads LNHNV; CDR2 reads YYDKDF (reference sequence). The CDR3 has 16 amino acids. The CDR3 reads CATSGEITWSTDTQYF. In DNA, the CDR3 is TGTGCCACCAGCGGAGAGATCACATGGAGCACAGATACGCAGTATTTT.

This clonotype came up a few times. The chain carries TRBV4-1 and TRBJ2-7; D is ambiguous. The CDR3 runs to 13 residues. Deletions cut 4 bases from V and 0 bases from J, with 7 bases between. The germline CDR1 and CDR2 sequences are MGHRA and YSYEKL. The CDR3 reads CASSPSYSYEQYF. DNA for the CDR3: TGCGCCAGCAGCCCGAGTTACTCCTACGAGCAGTACTTC.

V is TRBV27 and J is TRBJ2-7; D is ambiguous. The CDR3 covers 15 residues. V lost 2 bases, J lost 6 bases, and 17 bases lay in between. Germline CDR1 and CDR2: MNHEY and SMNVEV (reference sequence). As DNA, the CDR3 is TGTGCCAGCAGTTTAGGGCCCTCGGTGGTAGGCGAGCAGTACTTC. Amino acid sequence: CASSLGPSVVGEQYF.

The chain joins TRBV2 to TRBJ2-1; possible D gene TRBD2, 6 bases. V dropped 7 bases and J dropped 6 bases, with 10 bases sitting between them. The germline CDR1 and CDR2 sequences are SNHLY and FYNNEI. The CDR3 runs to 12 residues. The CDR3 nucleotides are TGTGCCAGCATCGTAGCGGCCAATGAGCAGTTCTTC. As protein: CASIVAANEQFF.

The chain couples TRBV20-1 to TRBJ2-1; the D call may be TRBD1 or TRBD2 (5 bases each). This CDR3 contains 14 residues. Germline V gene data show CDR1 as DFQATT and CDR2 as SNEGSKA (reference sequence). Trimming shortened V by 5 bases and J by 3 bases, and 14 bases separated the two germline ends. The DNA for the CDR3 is TGCAGTGCTCGACCCGGGACGATCTACAATGAGCAGTTCTTC. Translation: CSARPGTIYNEQFF.

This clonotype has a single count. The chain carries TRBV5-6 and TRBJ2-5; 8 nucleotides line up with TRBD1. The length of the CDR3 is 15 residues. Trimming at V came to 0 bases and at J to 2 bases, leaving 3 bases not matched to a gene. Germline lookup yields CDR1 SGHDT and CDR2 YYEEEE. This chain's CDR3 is CASSLGYRGQETQYF. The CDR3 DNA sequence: TGTGCCAGCAGCTTGGGATACAGGGGGCAAGAGACCCAGTACTTC.

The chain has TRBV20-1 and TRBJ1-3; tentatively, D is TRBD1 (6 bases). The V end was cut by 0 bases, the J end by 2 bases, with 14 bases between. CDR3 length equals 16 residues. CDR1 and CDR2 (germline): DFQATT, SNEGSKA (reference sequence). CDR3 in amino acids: CSARDPGGLAGNTIYF. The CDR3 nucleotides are TGCAGTGCTAGAGACCCCGGGGGGCTGGCTGGAAACACCATATATTTT.

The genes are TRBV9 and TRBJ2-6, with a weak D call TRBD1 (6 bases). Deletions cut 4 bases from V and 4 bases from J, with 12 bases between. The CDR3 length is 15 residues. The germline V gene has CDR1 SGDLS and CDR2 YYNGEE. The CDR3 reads CASSQGQSGANVLTF. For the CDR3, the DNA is TGTGCCAGCAGCCAAGGACAGTCCGGGGCCAACGTCCTGACTTTC.

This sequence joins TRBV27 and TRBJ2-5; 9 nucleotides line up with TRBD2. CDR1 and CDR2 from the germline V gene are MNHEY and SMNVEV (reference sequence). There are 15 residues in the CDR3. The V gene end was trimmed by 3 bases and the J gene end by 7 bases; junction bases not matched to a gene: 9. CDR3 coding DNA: TGTGCCAGCAGTTTCTCAATAGCGGGAGACGGGACCCAGTACTTC. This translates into CASSFSIAGDGTQYF.

CDR3 DNA: TGTGCCAGCAGTCCCTATCGGGGAGCCAAAAACATTCAGTACTTC. This codes for CASSPYRGAKNIQYF. The rearrangement links TRBV13 to TRBJ2-4; tentative D call: TRBD2 (5 bases). The V and J ends lost 6 bases and 0 bases respectively, with 12 bases between them. This CDR3 has 15 residues. Looked up from germline, CDR1 is PRHDT and CDR2 is FYEKMQ (reference sequence).

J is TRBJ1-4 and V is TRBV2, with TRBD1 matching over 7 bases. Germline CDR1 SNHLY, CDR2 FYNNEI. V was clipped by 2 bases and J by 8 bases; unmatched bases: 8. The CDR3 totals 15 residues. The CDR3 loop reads CASSELPGGNEKLFF. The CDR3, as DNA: TGTGCCAGCAGTGAATTGCCAGGGGGAAACGAAAAACTGTTTTTT. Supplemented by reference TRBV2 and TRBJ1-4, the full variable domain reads EPEVTQTPSHQVTQMGQEVILRCVPISNHLYFYWYRQILGQKVEFLVSFYNNEISEKSEIFDDQFSVERPDGSNFTLKIRSTKLEDSAMYFCASSELPGGNEKLFFGSGTQLSVL.

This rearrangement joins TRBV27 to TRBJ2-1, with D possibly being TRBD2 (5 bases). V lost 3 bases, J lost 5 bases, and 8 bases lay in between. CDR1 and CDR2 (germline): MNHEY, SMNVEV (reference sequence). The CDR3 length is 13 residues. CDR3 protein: CASSLKADNEQFF. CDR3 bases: TGTGCCAGCAGTTTGAAAGCGGACAATGAGCAGTTCTTC.

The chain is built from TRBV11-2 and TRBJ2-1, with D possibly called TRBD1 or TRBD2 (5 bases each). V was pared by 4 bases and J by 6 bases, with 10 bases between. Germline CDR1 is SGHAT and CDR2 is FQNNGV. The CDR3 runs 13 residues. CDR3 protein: CASSSSGANEQFF. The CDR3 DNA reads TGTGCCAGCAGCTCCTCCGGGGCCAATGAGCAGTTCTTC.

CDR3 DNA: TGTGCCAGCAGCCCCGCGGCGTACTATGAGCAGTTCTTC. It yields the protein CASSPAAYYEQFF. The chain employs TRBV3-1 and TRBJ2-1, with D unclear. Trimming stripped 4 bases from V and 8 bases from J, with 12 bases between. The CDR3 consists of 13 residues. Looked up from germline, CDR1 is LGHDT and CDR2 is YNNKEL (reference sequence).

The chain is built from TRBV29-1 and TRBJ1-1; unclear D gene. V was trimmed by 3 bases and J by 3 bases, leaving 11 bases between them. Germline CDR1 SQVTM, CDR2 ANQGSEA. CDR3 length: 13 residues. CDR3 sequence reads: CSVDWADYTEAFF. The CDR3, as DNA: TGCAGCGTTGATTGGGCAGATTACACTGAAGCTTTCTTT.

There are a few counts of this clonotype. CDR3 nucleotide sequence: TGCAGCGTTGAAGCGCCGAACTCTTTCGAGCAGTACTTC. Amino acid sequence: CSVEAPNSFEQYF. The rearrangement uses TRBV29-1 and TRBJ2-7; D is uncertain. This CDR3 region has 13 residues. Germline loops: CDR1 SQVTM, CDR2 ANQGSEA. The V end was cut by 1 base, the J end by 6 bases, with 13 bases between.

This CDR3 reads CASSLTRKPTDTQYF. In DNA, the CDR3 is TGTGCCAGCAGCTTAACCCGGAAACCCACAGATACGCAGTATTTT. V is TRBV7-2 and J is TRBJ2-3, with unresolved D. CDR1 SGHTA and CDR2 FQGNSA come from the germline V gene. V gave up 2 bases and J gave up 2 bases, with 11 bases separating them. The CDR3 consists of 15 residues.

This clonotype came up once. The CDR3 loop reads CASSYGPSQETQYF. The CDR3 DNA is TGTGCCAGCAGTTACGGACCGTCCCAAGAGACCCAGTACTTC. The rearrangement joins TRBV6-5 to TRBJ2-5; no firm D call. V was trimmed by 2 bases and J by 1 base, leaving 8 bases between them. The CDR3 is 14 amino acids. Germline V gene data show CDR1 as MNHEY and CDR2 as SVGAGI.

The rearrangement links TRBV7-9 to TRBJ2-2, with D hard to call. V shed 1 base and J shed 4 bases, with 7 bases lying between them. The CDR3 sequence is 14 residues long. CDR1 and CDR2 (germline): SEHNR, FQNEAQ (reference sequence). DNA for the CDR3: TGTGCCAGCAGCTTAGGTGGCGGCACCGGGGAGCTGTTTTTT. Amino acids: CASSLGGGTGELFF.

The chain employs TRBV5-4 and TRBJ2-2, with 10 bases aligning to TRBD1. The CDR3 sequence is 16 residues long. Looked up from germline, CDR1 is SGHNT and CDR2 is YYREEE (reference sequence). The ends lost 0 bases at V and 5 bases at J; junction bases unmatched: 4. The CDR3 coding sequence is TGTGCCAGCAGCTTGGGGCCGGGACAGGGGACCGGGGAGCTGTTTTTT. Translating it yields CASSLGPGQGTGELFF.

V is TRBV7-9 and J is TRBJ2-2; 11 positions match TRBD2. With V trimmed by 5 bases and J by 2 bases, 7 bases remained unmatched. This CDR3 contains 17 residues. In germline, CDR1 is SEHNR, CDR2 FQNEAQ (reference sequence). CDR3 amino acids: CASSAWGLAVNTGELFF. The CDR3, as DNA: TGTGCCAGCAGCGCGTGGGGACTAGCGGTTAACACCGGGGAGCTGTTTTTT.